These 17 T cell receptor beta chains came from one sample sequenced in a study of blood T cell repertoires in COVID-19. The data were produced by immunoSEQ multiplex PCR, yet TCRdb's version contains in-frame clones alone and is incomplete. The top ten hold 0.8% to 0.85% of the sample, which has 350,000 to 500,000 clones, about 87% seen once. Sequenced input: peripheral blood. The receptors originated from a man between 18 and 35 years old with COVID-19, enrolled during active disease.

This rearrangement joins TRBV10-3 to TRBJ1-3; D might be TRBD1 (6 bases). V lost 6 bases, J lost 16 bases, and 22 bases lay in between. Germline loops: CDR1 ENHRY, CDR2 SYGVKD. The CDR3 has 13 residues. The CDR3 DNA reads TGTGCCATCAGGGAGGACCGGGACAAAGGAATGTATTTT. Translated: CAIREDRDKGMYF.

The rearrangement uses TRBV6-2 or TRBV6-3 and TRBJ1-4, with a possible D match to TRBD1 (6 bases). This CDR3 spans 16 amino acids. Germline V gives CDR1 MNHEY, CDR2 SVGEGT. Trimming removed 2 bases at V and 3 bases at J, with 13 bases between. The CDR3 region is CASSYTVTGSNEKLFF. CDR3 bases: TGTGCCAGCAGTTACACCGTTACAGGGTCTAATGAAAAACTGTTTTTT.

The gene calls are TRBV30 and TRBJ1-6; D is perhaps TRBD1 (5 bases). CDR1 is GTSNPN and CDR2 is SVGIG in the germline V gene (reference sequence). Deletions cut 4 bases from V and 0 bases from J, with 10 bases between. The CDR3 sequence is 15 residues long. This CDR3 reads CAWKGPSSYNSPLHF. The CDR3 nucleotides read TGTGCCTGGAAGGGGCCGAGCTCCTATAATTCACCCCTCCACTTT.

J is TRBJ1-5 and V is TRBV18, with TRBD1 identical over 8 bases. Germline V CDR1 and CDR2: KGHSH, LQKENI. This CDR3 comprises 14 residues. V was pared by 3 bases and J by 5 bases, with 3 bases of the junction left unmatched. As DNA, the CDR3 is TGTGCCAGCTCACCTGGACAGGGCTATCAGCCCCAGCATTTT. This codes for CASSPGQGYQPQHF.

This chain uses TRBV3-1 (or the pseudogene TRBV3-2) with TRBJ2-5; 8 positions match TRBD2. Germline V gene lookup returns CDR1 LGHDT and CDR2 YNNKEL (reference sequence). Losses at the gene ends were 2 bases for V and 0 bases for J; bases not matched to a gene: 8. The CDR3 extends over 17 amino acids. The CDR3 is CASSQRGSGAYQETQYF. CDR3 coding DNA: TGTGCCAGCAGCCAACGTGGTAGCGGGGCGTACCAAGAGACCCAGTACTTC.

The chain recombines TRBV3-1 (or the pseudogene TRBV3-2) with TRBJ1-1, with no clear D. V was clipped by 4 bases and J by 0 bases, with 12 bases between them. The CDR3 contains 15 residues. Germline CDR1 and CDR2: LGHDT and YNNKEL (reference sequence). In nucleotides, the CDR3 is TGTGCCAGCAGCCGAGCGGTACCTATGAACACTGAAGCTTTCTTT. As protein: CASSRAVPMNTEAFF.

The genes are TRBV2 and TRBJ1-1; tentatively, D is TRBD1 (6 bases). The V end lost 0 bases, the J end lost 5 bases, and 13 bases lay between the germline ends. This CDR3 region has 15 residues. CDR1 is SNHLY, CDR2 FYNNEI, per germline. CDR3 sequence reads: CASSEAEQGVTEAFF. CDR3 bases: TGTGCCAGCAGTGAAGCGGAACAGGGAGTGACTGAAGCTTTCTTT.

The chain carries TRBV5-1 and TRBJ2-6, with D perhaps matching TRBD2 (5 bases). Trimming took 2 bases from V and 0 from J, leaving 24 bases between them. Germline V gives CDR1 SGHRS, CDR2 YFSETQ. CDR3 length equals 21 residues. The CDR3 nucleotides are TGCGCCAGCAGCTTTAGACCCCTAGCAGAAGGTGCTCTCTCTGGGGCCAACGTCCTGACTTTC. It translates to CASSFRPLAEGALSGANVLTF.

CDR3 nucleotide sequence: TGTGCCAGCAGTGAGCGATACGAGCAGTACTTC. Protein product: CASSERYEQYF. The chain uses TRBV6-1 and TRBJ2-7, with unresolved D. Per the germline V gene, CDR1 is MNHNS and CDR2 is SASEGT. V dropped 3 bases and J dropped 4 bases, with 4 bases sitting between them. The length of the CDR3 is 11 residues.

This chain uses TRBV5-1 with TRBJ2-5; 8 nucleotides match TRBD1. The V gene end was trimmed by 4 bases and the J gene end by 1 base; junction bases not matched to a gene: 12. Germline V gives CDR1 SGHRS, CDR2 YFSETQ. CDR3 length equals 17 residues. Here the CDR3 DNA reads TGCGCCAGCAGCCTAGCCCAGACAGGGGTCCTCCAAGAGACCCAGTACTTC. It is translated as CASSLAQTGVLQETQYF.

This clone showed up just a few times. The chain carries TRBV2 and TRBJ1-5; maybe TRBD1 (6 bases). Germline assignment: CDR1 SNHLY and CDR2 FYNNEI. Trimming pared 1 base from V and 7 bases from J, leaving 11 bases between. The CDR3 extends over 14 amino acids. The CDR3 DNA sequence: TGTGCCAGCAGTGAAGGGCAGGGGTTCCAGCCCCAGCATTTT. Translating gives CASSEGQGFQPQHF.

The chain has TRBV10-3 and TRBJ1-6, with 7 bases lining up with TRBD1. Trimming removed 10 bases from V and 5 bases from J; junction bases left unmatched: 5. The CDR3 runs 13 residues. From germline, CDR1 is ENHRY and CDR2 SYGVKD. CDR3 amino acids: CATQTGNNSPLHF. The CDR3 bases are TGTGCCACTCAGACAGGGAATAATTCACCCCTCCACTTT.

This clone was seen once. V usage is TRBV12-3 or TRBV12-4 and J usage is TRBJ1-2; D gene ambiguous. This CDR3 contains 13 residues. Trimming pared 4 bases from V and 5 bases from J, leaving 11 bases between. The CDR3 coding sequence is TGTGCCAGCAGTTCCCCCCTACTATATGGCTACACCTTC. It is translated as CASSSPLLYGYTF.

The V and J genes are TRBV5-1 and TRBJ1-6; the match to TRBD1 covers 9 bases. Germline V gene sequence: CDR1 SGHRS, CDR2 YFSETQ. The CDR3 contains 16 residues. Losses at the gene ends were 2 bases for V and 6 bases for J; bases not matched to a gene: 6. The chain's CDR3 is CASSFRPGQGNSPLHF. Here the CDR3 DNA reads TGCGCCAGCAGCTTCCGACCGGGACAGGGTAATTCACCCCTCCACTTT.

The V and J genes are TRBV2 and TRBJ2-7, with 7 nucleotides matching TRBD1. This CDR3 comprises 15 residues. Trimming removed 6 bases from V and 2 bases from J; junction bases left unmatched: 10. The germline V gene encodes CDR1 SNHLY and CDR2 FYNNEI. This CDR3 is CASSPGTARAYEQYF. The DNA of the CDR3 is TGTGCCAGCAGCCCCGGGACAGCAAGAGCCTACGAGCAGTACTTC.

This rearrangement joins TRBV9 to TRBJ2-7, with 10 positions matching TRBD1. CDR1 and CDR2 (germline): SGDLS, YYNGEE. The CDR3 sequence is 14 residues long. V trimming: 5 bases; J trimming: 4 bases; junction bases outside the gene matches: 6. The CDR3 reads CASSGTGVGYEQYF. CDR3 in DNA: TGTGCCAGCAGTGGGACAGGGGTAGGATACGAGCAGTACTTC.

The V call is TRBV18, the J call TRBJ1-3; D not certain. This CDR3 comprises 16 residues. Trimming cost V 4 bases and J 4 bases, with 17 bases left between them. Germline loops: CDR1 KGHSH, CDR2 LQKENI. CDR3 coding DNA: TGTGCCAGCTCACGACTCCCTAATTCCGAAGGAAACACCATATATTTT. Its translation is CASSRLPNSEGNTIYF. Combining the CDR3 with reference TRBV18 and TRBJ1-3 gives the whole variable domain NAGVMQNPRHLVRRRGQEARLRCSPMKGHSHVYWYRQLPEEGLKFMVYLQKENIIDESGMPKERFSAEFPKEGPSILRIQQVVRGDSAAYFCASSRLPNSEGNTIYFGEGSWLTVV.